This T cell receptor (beta chain) originates from a study of cytomegalovirus exposure and HLA in healthy donors. Regarding the study as a whole: In the 90 to 150 validation repertoires, just under 95% of cluster scores exceeded 0, per a later analysis.

With respect to this clone: Antigen unknown.

Some clones are missing from TCRdb's copy, which holds only in-frame ones; the method was immunoSEQ multiplex PCR. The data contain 200,000 to 250,000 clones, roughly 83% of them seen just once; the ten biggest clones take up about 14%. From germline, CDR1 is SGHNT and CDR2 YYREEE (reference sequence). V was clipped by 3 bases and J by 4 bases, with 10 bases between them. The CDR3 runs 13 residues. The V gene is TRBV5-4, the J gene TRBJ1-2, with a weak D call TRBD1 (6 bases). Sequenced: PBMCs. The sequence came from a woman in her 30s in good health and CMV-seropositive. The CDR3 DNA reads TGTGCCAGCAGCTCCACAGGGTTCTATGGCTACACCTTC. It codes for CASSSTGFYGYTF.